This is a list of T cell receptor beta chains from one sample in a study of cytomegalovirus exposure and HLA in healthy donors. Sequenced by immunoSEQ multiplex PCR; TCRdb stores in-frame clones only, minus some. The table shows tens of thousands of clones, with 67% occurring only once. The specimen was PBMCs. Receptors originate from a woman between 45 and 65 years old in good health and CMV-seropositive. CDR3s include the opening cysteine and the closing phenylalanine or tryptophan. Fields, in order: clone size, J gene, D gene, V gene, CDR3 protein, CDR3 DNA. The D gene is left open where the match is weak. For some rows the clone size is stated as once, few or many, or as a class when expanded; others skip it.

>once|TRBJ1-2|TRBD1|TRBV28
CASSSMGTGEFGYTF
TGTGCCAGCAGCTCTATGGGGACAGGGGAATTCGGCTACACCTTC
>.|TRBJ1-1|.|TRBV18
CASSPSGGGGPEAFF
TGTGCCAGCTCACCCTCGGGAGGGGGAGGGCCTGAAGCTTTCTTT
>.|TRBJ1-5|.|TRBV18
CASSPPNRENQPQHF
TGTGCCAGCTCACCACCCAACCGAGAGAATCAGCCCCAGCATTTT
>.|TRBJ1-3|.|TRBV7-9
CSSSLSRLIRSGNTIYF
TGTTCCAGCAGCTTATCCCGACTGATCCGCTCTGGAAACACCATATATTTT
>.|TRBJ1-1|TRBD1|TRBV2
CARHRGGGEAFF
TGTGCCAGACACAGGGGTGGGGGTGAAGCTTTCTTT
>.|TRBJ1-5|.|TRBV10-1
CASSEGGPGEPQHF
TGCGCCAGCAGTGAAGGCGGGCCGGGGGAGCCCCAGCATTTT
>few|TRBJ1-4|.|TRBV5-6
CASSPRRGWGEKLFF
TGTGCCAGCAGCCCGCGGCGGGGATGGGGTGAAAAACTGTTTTTT
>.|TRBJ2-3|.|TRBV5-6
CASSLWNRRADTQYF
TGTGCCAGCAGCTTGTGGAATCGGAGGGCAGATACGCAGTATTTT
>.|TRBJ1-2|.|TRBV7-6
CASSLRQNDGYTF
TGTGCCAGCAGCTTACGACAGAACGATGGCTACACCTTC
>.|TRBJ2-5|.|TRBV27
CASRSIDYQETQYF
TGTGCCAGCAGGTCCATAGACTACCAAGAGACCCAGTACTTC
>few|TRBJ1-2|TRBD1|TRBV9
CASSAQGRHGYTF
TGTGCCAGCAGCGCACAGGGGAGGCATGGCTACACCTTC
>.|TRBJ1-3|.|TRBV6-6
CASTRAGRGNTIYF
TGTGCCAGCACCCGGGCGGGGCGTGGAAACACCATATATTTT
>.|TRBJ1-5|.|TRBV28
CASSTGQRESNQPQHF
TGTGCCAGCAGTACCGGACAGAGAGAAAGCAATCAGCCCCAGCATTTT
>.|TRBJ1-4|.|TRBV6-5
CASSYEGTNEKLFF
TGTGCCAGCAGTTACGAGGGTACTAATGAAAAACTGTTTTTT
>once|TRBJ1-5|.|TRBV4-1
CASSQQAGGNQPQHF
TGCGCCAGCAGCCAACAGGCGGGGGGGAATCAGCCCCAGCATTTT
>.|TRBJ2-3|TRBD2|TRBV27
CASTEGTSGGAGGGTDTQYF
TGTGCCAGCACCGAAGGGACTAGCGGGGGAGCTGGGGGAGGCACAGATACGCAGTATTTT
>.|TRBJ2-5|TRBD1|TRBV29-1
CSVDGQGRIQETQYF
TGCAGCGTTGATGGACAGGGACGGATTCAAGAGACCCAGTACTTC
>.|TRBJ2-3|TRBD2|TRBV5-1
CASSFSGTSGATDTQYF
TGCGCCAGCAGCTTTAGCGGGACTAGCGGGGCCACAGATACGCAGTATTTT
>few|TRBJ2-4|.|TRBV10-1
CASSERDAGGTLAKNIQYF
TGCGCCAGCAGTGAGAGGGATGCAGGGGGGACCTTAGCCAAAAACATTCAGTACTTC
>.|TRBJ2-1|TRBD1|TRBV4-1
CASSQVDRDNEQFF
TGCGCCAGCAGCCAAGTCGACAGGGACAATGAGCAGTTCTTC
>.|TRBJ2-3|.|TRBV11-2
CASSPYRVSDTQYF
TGTGCCAGCAGCCCCTACAGGGTTTCAGATACGCAGTATTTT
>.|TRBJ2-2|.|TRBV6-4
CASSRSTNTGELFF
TGTGCCAGCAGCAGATCGACTAACACCGGGGAGCTGTTTTTT
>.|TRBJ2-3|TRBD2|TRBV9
CASSATSYPRDTQYF
TGTGCCAGCAGCGCGACTAGCTACCCACGCGATACGCAGTATTTT
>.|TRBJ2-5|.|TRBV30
CASSKKQQTQYF
TGTGCCTCTTCGAAGAAGCAACAGACCCAGTACTTC
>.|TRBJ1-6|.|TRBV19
CATGGSSPLHF
TGTGCCACAGGCGGGAGTTCACCCCTCCACTTT
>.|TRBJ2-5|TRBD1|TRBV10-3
CAISDPGQAQETQYF
TGTGCCATCAGTGACCCGGGACAGGCACAAGAGACCCAGTACTTC
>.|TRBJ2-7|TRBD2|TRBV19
CASSVTGAGGTNEQYF
TGTGCCAGTAGTGTAACCGGAGCGGGGGGTACGAACGAGCAGTACTTC
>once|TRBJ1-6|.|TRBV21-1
CASREGRDSLSFYNSPLHF
TGTGCCAGCCGGGAGGGAAGGGACAGCCTTTCATTCTATAATTCACCCCTCCACTTT
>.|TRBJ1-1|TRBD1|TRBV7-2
CASSFQPDRGEAFF
TGTGCCAGCAGCTTCCAGCCAGACAGGGGTGAAGCTTTCTTT
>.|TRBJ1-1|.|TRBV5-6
CASSPVKGHKGNTEAFF
TGTGCCAGCAGCCCGGTTAAGGGACATAAGGGGAACACTGAAGCTTTCTTT
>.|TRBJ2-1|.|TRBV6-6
CASSRTVNYNEQFF
TGTGCCAGCAGCAGGACAGTCAACTACAATGAGCAGTTCTTC
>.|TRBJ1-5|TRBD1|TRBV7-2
CASSRDRDQPQHF
TGTGCCAGCAGCCGGGACAGAGACCAGCCCCAGCATTTT
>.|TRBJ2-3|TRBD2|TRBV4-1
CASSQTSAGRRDTQYF
TGCGCCAGCAGCCAGACCTCAGCGGGGAGGCGAGATACGCAGTATTTT
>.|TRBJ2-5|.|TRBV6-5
CASSYRGSLETQYF
TGTGCCAGCAGTTACAGGGGCTCTTTGGAGACCCAGTACTTC
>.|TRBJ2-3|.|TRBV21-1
CASSKAGTSGGEDTQYF
TGTGCCAGCAGCAAAGCGGGGACTAGCGGGGGGGAAGATACGCAGTATTTT
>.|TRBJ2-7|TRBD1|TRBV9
CASSDSLGQGADEQYF
TGTGCCAGCAGCGACTCCTTGGGACAGGGGGCCGACGAGCAGTACTTC
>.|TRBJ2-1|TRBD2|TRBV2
CASSARLAGSYNEQFF
TGTGCCAGCAGTGCCCGACTAGCGGGAAGCTACAATGAGCAGTTCTTC
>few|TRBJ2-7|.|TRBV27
CASSSAGVDEQYF
TGTGCCAGCAGTTCGGCAGGGGTGGACGAGCAGTACTTC
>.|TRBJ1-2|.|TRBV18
CASSPTGNENYGYTF
TGTGCCAGCTCACCAACGGGAAACGAGAACTATGGCTACACCTTC
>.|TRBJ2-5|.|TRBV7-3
CASSALPGETQYF
TGTGCCAGCAGCGCCCTCCCCGGGGAGACCCAGTACTTC
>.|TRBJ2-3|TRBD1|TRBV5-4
CASSLPGQNTDTQYF
TGTGCCAGCAGCTTGCCGGGACAGAACACAGATACGCAGTATTTT
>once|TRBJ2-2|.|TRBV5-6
CASSLGQITGELFF
TGTGCCAGCAGCTTGGGTCAGATCACCGGGGAGCTGTTTTTT
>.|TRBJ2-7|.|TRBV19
CASSIGTGKPYEQYF
TGTGCCAGTAGTATTGGTACAGGTAAACCCTACGAGCAGTACTTC
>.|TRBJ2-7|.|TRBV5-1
CASSPGFRGDDEQYF
TGCGCCAGCAGCCCCGGGTTTAGAGGAGATGACGAGCAGTACTTC
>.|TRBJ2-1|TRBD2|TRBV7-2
CASSSRTLAAASGEQFF
TGTGCCAGCAGCTCCCGAACCCTAGCGGCAGCGTCAGGGGAGCAGTTCTTC
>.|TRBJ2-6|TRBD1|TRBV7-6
CASSLVVSRDRGSGANVLTF
TGTGCCAGCAGCTTAGTCGTCTCCCGGGACAGGGGTTCCGGGGCCAACGTCCTGACTTTC
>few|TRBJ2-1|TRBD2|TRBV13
CASGSGRASYNEQFF
TGTGCCAGCGGCTCTGGGAGGGCGTCCTACAATGAGCAGTTCTTC